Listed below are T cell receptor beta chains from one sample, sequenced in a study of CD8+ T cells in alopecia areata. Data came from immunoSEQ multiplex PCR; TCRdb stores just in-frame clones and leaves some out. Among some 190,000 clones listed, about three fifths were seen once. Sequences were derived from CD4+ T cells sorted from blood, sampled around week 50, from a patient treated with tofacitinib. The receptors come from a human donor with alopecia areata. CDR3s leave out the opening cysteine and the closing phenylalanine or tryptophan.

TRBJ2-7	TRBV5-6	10	ASSWPRGGEY
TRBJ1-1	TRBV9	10	ASSVAEGQAF
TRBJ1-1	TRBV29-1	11	SVEDRARDEAF
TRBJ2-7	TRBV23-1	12	ASSSTGEKYEQY
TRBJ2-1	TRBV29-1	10	SVAHNSPEQF
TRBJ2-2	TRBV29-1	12	SAMGHQNTGELF
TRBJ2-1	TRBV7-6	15	ASSPNRALNLYNEQF
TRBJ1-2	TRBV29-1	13	SVEESGGRNYGYT
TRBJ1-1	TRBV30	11	AWSRDRNTEAF
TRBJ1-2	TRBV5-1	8	ASSFYGYT
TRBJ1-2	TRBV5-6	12	ASSFPGQGSGYT
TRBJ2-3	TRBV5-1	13	ASSLTGPSTDTQY